This T cell receptor (beta chain) was identified in a study of T cell responses to AZD1222 COVID-19 vaccine. Study-level findings and limits: At 160-218 and 743-854, vaccine-associated CD4 TCRs were dominant, and they spanned spike.

V dropped 4 bases and J dropped 1 base, with 11 bases sitting between them. The germline V gene has CDR1 LGHDT and CDR2 YNNKEL (reference sequence). CDR3 length: 15 amino acids. Researchers grouped second doses given at about 4 or about 12 weeks into one pool. This clone was observed a single time. The antigen remains undetermined. Here immunoSEQ multiplex PCR was the method, and the copy in TCRdb shows in-frame clones only, minus some. The sample lists fewer than 65,000 clones, 89% occurring once. The J gene is TRBJ2-1, the V gene TRBV3-1 (or the pseudogene TRBV3-2), with TRBD1 as a possible D gene (6 bases). The sequence derives from an adult who received the AZD1222 COVID-19 vaccine. This specimen was peripheral blood, taken 28 days after the second AZD1222 dose. The CDR3 protein is CASSRRGQSYNEQFF. The CDR3 DNA follows: TGTGCCAGCAGCCGCCGCGGACAGTCCTACAATGAGCAGTTCTTC.